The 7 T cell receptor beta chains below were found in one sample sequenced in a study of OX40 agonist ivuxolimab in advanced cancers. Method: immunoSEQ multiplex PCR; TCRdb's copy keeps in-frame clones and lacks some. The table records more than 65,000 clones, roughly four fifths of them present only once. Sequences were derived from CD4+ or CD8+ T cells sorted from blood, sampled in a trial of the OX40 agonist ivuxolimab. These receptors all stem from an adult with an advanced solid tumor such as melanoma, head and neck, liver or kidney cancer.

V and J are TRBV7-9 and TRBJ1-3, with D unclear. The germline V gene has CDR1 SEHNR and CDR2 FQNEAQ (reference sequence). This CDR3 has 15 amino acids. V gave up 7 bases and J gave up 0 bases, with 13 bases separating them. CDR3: CASTLPVGSGNTIYF. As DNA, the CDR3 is TGTGCCAGCACCCTTCCAGTGGGCTCTGGAAACACCATATATTTT.

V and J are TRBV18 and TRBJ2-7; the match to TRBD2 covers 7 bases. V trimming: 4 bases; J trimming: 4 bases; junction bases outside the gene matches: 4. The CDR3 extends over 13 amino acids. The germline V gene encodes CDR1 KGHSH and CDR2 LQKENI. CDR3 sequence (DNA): TGTGCCAGCTCACGGGGGGGGGATTACGAGCAGTACTTC. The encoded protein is CASSRGGDYEQYF. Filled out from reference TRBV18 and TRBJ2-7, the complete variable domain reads NAGVMQNPRHLVRRRGQEARLRCSPMKGHSHVYWYRQLPEEGLKFMVYLQKENIIDESGMPKERFSAEFPKEGPSILRIQQVVRGDSAAYFCASSRGGDYEQYFGPGTRLTVT.

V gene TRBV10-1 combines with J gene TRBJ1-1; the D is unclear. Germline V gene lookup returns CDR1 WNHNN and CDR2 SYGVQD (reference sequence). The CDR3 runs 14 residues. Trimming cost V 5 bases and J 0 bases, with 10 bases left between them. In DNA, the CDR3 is TGCGCCAGCAGTTCTGGACGGTTGAACACTGAAGCTTTCTTT. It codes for CASSSGRLNTEAFF.

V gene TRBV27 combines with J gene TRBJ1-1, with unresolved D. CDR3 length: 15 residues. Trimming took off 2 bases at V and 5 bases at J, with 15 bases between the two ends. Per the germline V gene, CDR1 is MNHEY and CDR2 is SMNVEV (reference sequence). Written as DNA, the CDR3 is TGTGCCAGCAGTTTAAATTGGCTTATTGGGACTGAAGCTTTCTTT. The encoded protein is CASSLNWLIGTEAFF.

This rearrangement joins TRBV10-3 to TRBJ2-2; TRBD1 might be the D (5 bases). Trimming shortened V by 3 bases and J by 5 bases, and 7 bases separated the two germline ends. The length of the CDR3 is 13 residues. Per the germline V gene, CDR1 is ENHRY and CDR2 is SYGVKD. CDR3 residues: CAISEGVTGELFF. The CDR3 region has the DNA TGTGCCATCAGTGAAGGGGTAACCGGGGAGCTGTTTTTT.

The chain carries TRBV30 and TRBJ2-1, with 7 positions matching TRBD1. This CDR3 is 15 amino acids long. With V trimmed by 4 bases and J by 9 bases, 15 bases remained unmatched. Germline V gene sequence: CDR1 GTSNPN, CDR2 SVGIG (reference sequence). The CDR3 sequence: CAWIKTGILHGEQFF. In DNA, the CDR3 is TGTGCCTGGATAAAGACAGGGATATTGCATGGTGAGCAGTTCTTC.

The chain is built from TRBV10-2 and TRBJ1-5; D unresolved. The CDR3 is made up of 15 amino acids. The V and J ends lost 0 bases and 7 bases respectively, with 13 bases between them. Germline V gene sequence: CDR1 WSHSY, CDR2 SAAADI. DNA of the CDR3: TGCGCCAGCAGTGAGTCAGCCAAGACACGCCAGCCCCAGCATTTT. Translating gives CASSESAKTRQPQHF.